These T cell receptor beta chains were read from a single sample in a study of PD-L1 blockade in urothelial cancer. The repertoire was sequenced with immunoSEQ multiplex PCR; TCRdb's copy has only in-frame clones and lacks some. The sample contains about 130,000 clones, more than 75% of which appear only once. The sample consisted of PBMCs, taken around atezolizumab (anti-PD-L1) treatment. Receptors were obtained from a man between 45 and 60 years old with urothelial cancer. CDR3s include the opening cysteine and the closing phenylalanine or tryptophan. The order of the fields is D gene, V gene, J gene, clone size, CDR3 DNA, CDR3 protein. D genes are given only for firm matches. Clone sizes are given selectively: once, few, many, or a class where the clone is expanded.

>.|TRBV28|TRBJ1-3|once
TGTGCCAGCAGTTTAGCGTACTCTGGAAACACCATATATTTT
CASSLAYSGNTIYF
>.|TRBV30|TRBJ1-6|.
TGTGCCTGGACAGTGAATTCACCCCTCCACTTT
CAWTVNSPLHF
>TRBD2|TRBV29-1|TRBJ2-1|.
TGCAGCGCCGAACTAGCGGGAGGGTTCTCCTACAATGAGCAGTTCTTC
CSAELAGGFSYNEQFF
>TRBD2|TRBV9|TRBJ2-1|.
TGTGCCAGCAGCCCACGACTAGCGGGGCCGTCCTCCTACAATGAGCAGTTCTTC
CASSPRLAGPSSYNEQFF
>TRBD2|TRBV2|TRBJ2-3|.
TGTGCCAGCAGTGCCGGGACTAGCAGTACAGATACGCAGTATTTT
CASSAGTSSTDTQYF
>.|TRBV28|TRBJ1-4|.
TGTGCCAGCACTCCAGGCGGCGGAGGTGCTAATGAAAAACTGTTTTTT
CASTPGGGGANEKLFF
>TRBD1|TRBV19|TRBJ1-5|.
TGTGCCACCAATGACAGGGGTTTGGGCAATCAGCCCCAGCATTTT
CATNDRGLGNQPQHF
>TRBD2|TRBV15|TRBJ2-3|once
TGTGCCACCAGCCCTACCCCCGGGACTAGCGATTCAGATACGCAGTATTTT
CATSPTPGTSDSDTQYF
>TRBD1|TRBV7-9|TRBJ1-4|.
TGTGCCAGCAGCCCCGGGACAGCTAATGAAAAACTGTTTTTT
CASSPGTANEKLFF
>TRBD2|TRBV2|TRBJ2-2|.
TGTGCCAGCAGTCAGCGGGAGGGCCGTTACACCGGGGAGCTGTTTTTT
CASSQREGRYTGELFF
>TRBD2|TRBV7-2|TRBJ2-5|once
TGTGCCAGCAGCTTAACTAGCGGGAGGGCCATGGGGGAGACCCAGTACTTC
CASSLTSGRAMGETQYF
>TRBD2|TRBV7-2|TRBJ2-5|.
TGTGCCAGCAGCCTCGACTGGGCGGGGGTGCAAGAGACCCAGTACTTC
CASSLDWAGVQETQYF
>.|TRBV21-1|TRBJ2-7|.
TGTGCCAGCAGCTTAAGTGGGGTAGCGGGAGAATATTACGAGCAGTACTTC
CASSLSGVAGEYYEQYF
>.|TRBV5-6|TRBJ2-1|.
TGTGCCAGCAGCTTAGGCAGGGTATACAATGAGCAGTTCTTC
CASSLGRVYNEQFF
>.|TRBV29-1|TRBJ1-2|.
TGCAGCGTTGACCAGAACAGAAACCATGGCTACACCTTC
CSVDQNRNHGYTF
>TRBD1|TRBV11-2|TRBJ1-5|.
TGTGCCAGCAGCTCGGGACAGGGAGGTCAGCCCCAGCATTTT
CASSSGQGGQPQHF
>.|TRBV5-1|TRBJ2-2|.
TGCGCCAGCAGCTCCCGGGATTTCGGGGAGCTGTTTTTT
CASSSRDFGELFF
>.|TRBV19|TRBJ2-7|.
TGTGCCAGTAGTGTGGGCCCATCTTTTTCGGCCGAGCAGTACTTC
CASSVGPSFSAEQYF
>.|TRBV9|TRBJ2-1|.
TGTGCCAGCAGCGGCCGGATCCGACTAGGCGAAAATGAGCAGTTCTTC
CASSGRIRLGENEQFF
>TRBD1|TRBV28|TRBJ2-7|.
TGTGCCAGCACCAAGACAGGGTCTAAGCCCTACGAGCAGTACTTC
CASTKTGSKPYEQYF
>.|TRBV27|TRBJ1-6|.
TGTGCCAGCAGTTTAGTAGGAGTGGATAATTCACCCCTCCACTTT
CASSLVGVDNSPLHF
>.|TRBV19|TRBJ1-5|once
TGTGCCAGTAGTACCCCTCGGGACAACAATCAGCCCCAGCATTTT
CASSTPRDNNQPQHF
>TRBD1|TRBV27|TRBJ2-2|few
TGTGCCAGCAGATCGGGACAGGGCTTTATCGCCGGGGAGCTGTTTTTT
CASRSGQGFIAGELFF
>TRBD1|TRBV10-1|TRBJ2-3|.
TGCGCCAGCAGCCCCGGGACAGGGAACACAGATACGCAGTATTTT
CASSPGTGNTDTQYF
>TRBD2|TRBV7-3|TRBJ2-7|once
TGTGCCAGCAGCTTAACGGGGGCTAGCGGGAGTGGGAACGAGCAGTACTTC
CASSLTGASGSGNEQYF
>.|TRBV14|TRBJ2-3|.
TGTGCCAGCAGCCCCCAGTTGGATACGCAGTATTTT
CASSPQLDTQYF
>.|TRBV19|TRBJ2-5|.
TGTGCCACCATGGGGACACCCAAAGAGACCCAGTACTTC
CATMGTPKETQYF
>TRBD1|TRBV5-4|TRBJ2-5|.
TGTGCCAGCAGCTTGGCCGGGACAGAAGAGACCCAGTACTTC
CASSLAGTEETQYF
>TRBD1|TRBV5-1|TRBJ2-5|.
TGCGCCAGCAGCTTGAAGGGACAGGGGGTACAAGAGACCCAGTACTTC
CASSLKGQGVQETQYF
>TRBD1|TRBV2|TRBJ2-7|.
TGTGCCAGCTCCGGGACAGGGGAGGGCGAGCAGTACTTC
CASSGTGEGEQYF
>TRBD1|TRBV5-1|TRBJ1-4|.
TGCGCCAGCAGCCCCGAATGGTGGACAGGACCTAATGAAAAACTGTTTTTT
CASSPEWWTGPNEKLFF
>TRBD1|TRBV7-9|TRBJ1-6|.
TGTGCCAGCAGCAACCGGGACAGTTATAATTCACCCCTCCACTTT
CASSNRDSYNSPLHF
>TRBD1|TRBV7-9|TRBJ1-1|.
TGTGCCAGCAGCTTAGGGACAGGGGTCACTGAAGCTTTCTTT
CASSLGTGVTEAFF
>.|TRBV10-2|TRBJ2-6|.
TGCGCCAGCTCTTTGAGCTCTGGGGCCAACGTCCTGACTTTC
CASSLSSGANVLTF
>.|TRBV5-6|TRBJ1-6|.
TGTGCCAGCAGCCGAGGGTTGGAGAGCTCCTATAATTCACCCCTCCACTTT
CASSRGLESSYNSPLHF
>TRBD2|TRBV6-6|TRBJ2-3|.
TGTGCCAGCGGCAAACTAGCGGGGGGGGGAGATACGCAGTATTTT
CASGKLAGGGDTQYF
>.|TRBV18|TRBJ2-3|once
TGTGCCAGCCCACCTACAGGGCAATGGACTAGCACAGATACGCAGTATTTT
CASPPTGQWTSTDTQYF
>.|TRBV18|TRBJ2-7|.
TGTGCCAGCTCACCGACTGGTGGAGCGGGCGAGCAGTACTTC
CASSPTGGAGEQYF
>.|TRBV7-2|TRBJ2-7|few
TGTGCCAGCAGCTTACTCAGGGAGCAGTACTTC
CASSLLREQYF
>.|TRBV11-1|TRBJ1-1|.
TGTGCCAGCACTTCTCGGGGGGCAGTTGACGCTTTCTTT
CASTSRGAVDAFF
>.|TRBV28|TRBJ1-3|.
TGTGCCAGCAGTATTGAGGGAAACACCATATATTTT
CASSIEGNTIYF
>TRBD2|TRBV5-1|TRBJ2-1|.
TGCGCCAGCAGCTTCGAGGTAGCGGGACACAATGAGCAGTTCTTC
CASSFEVAGHNEQFF
>TRBD1|TRBV5-6|TRBJ2-4|.
TGTGCCAGCAGCGCACTCACAGGGACAGCTCTAGCCAAAAACATTCAGTACTTC
CASSALTGTALAKNIQYF
>TRBD2|TRBV7-3|TRBJ2-1|.
TGTGCCAGCAGCTTAAGTAGCGGGAGTTACAATGAGCAGTTCTTC
CASSLSSGSYNEQFF